The clone carrying this T cell receptor (beta chain) has just a few counts. The antigen is not known. The data belong to a study of identical twins. Study-level results: For cord blood, abundant beta clonotypes had fewer insertions, unlike memory repertoires, which showed none. Among beta out-of-frame sequences, excess sharing between twins appeared weaker. The study reached conclusions through statistical analysis that was cross-sectional, not following the same donors.

TCRdb called the 5' RACE reads again in MiXCR, with one record for every CDR3 protein. The sample lists around 470,000 distinct CDR3 sequences; approximately 15% were seen once. These sequences were also reported in another study, on yellow fever vaccine responses in identical twins.

Sequencing used CD4+ T cells sorted from blood. The origin of this receptor is a young woman in good health.

The CDR3 loop reads CASSLVASGRKETQYF. The CDR3 DNA is TGTGCCAGCAGCTTAGTTGCTAGCGGGAGAAAAGAGACCCAGTACTTC. The chain links TRBV7-9 to TRBJ2-5; 10 nucleotides agree with TRBD2. The germline V gene has CDR1 SEHNR and CDR2 FQNEAQ (reference sequence). The V segment lost 1 base and the J segment 3 bases; nucleotides outside the gene matches: 5. This CDR3 region has 16 residues.